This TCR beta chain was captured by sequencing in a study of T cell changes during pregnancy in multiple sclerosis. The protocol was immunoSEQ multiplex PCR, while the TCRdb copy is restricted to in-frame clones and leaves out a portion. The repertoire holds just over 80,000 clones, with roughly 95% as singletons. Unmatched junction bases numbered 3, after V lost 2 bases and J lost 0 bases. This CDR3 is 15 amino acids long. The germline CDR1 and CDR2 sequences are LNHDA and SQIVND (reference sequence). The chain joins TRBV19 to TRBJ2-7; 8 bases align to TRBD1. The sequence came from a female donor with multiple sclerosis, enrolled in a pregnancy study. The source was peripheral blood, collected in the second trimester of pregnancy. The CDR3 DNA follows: TGTGCCAGTAGTATACACAGGGGGAACTCCTACGAGCAGTACTTC. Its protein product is CASSIHRGNSYEQYF.